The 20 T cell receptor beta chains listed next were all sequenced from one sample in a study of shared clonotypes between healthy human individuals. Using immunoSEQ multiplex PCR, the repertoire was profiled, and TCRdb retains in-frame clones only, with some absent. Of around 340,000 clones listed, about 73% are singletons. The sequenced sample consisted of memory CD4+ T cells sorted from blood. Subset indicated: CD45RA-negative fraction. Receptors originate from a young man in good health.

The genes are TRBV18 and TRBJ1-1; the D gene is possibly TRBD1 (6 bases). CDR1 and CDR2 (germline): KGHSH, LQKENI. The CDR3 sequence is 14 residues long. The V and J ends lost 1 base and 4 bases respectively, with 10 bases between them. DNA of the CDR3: TGTGCCAGCTCACCACGGACAGCGATCACTGAAGCTTTCTTT. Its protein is CASSPRTAITEAFF.

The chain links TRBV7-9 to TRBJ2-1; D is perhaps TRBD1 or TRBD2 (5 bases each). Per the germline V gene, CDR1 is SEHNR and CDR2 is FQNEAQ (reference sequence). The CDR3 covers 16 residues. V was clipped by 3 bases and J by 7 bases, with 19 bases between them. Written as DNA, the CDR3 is TGTGCCAGCAGCTTGGCCCAGGGCGGGCTTCTAAATGAGCAGTTCTTC. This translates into CASSLAQGGLLNEQFF.

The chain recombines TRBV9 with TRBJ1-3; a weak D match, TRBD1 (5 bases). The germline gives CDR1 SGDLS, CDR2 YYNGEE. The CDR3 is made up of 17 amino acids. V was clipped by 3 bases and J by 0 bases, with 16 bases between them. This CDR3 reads CASSDSGRWGSGNTIYF. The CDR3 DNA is TGTGCCAGCAGCGACTCAGGGAGATGGGGCTCTGGAAACACCATATATTTT.

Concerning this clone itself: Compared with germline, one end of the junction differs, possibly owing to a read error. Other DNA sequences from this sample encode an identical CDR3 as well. This CDR3 is CASSGGTGTYGYTF. Here the CDR3 DNA reads TGTGCCAGCAGCGGGGGGACAGGGACCTATGGCTACACCTTT. The rearrangement uses TRBV6-1 and TRBJ1-2; 9 nucleotides align to TRBD1. The CDR3 is 14 amino acids. Per germline, CDR1 MNHNS and CDR2 SASEGT.

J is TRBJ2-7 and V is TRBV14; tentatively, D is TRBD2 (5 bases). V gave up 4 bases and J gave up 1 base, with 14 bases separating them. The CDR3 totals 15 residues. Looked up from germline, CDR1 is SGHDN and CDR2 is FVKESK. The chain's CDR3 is CASSRSASPSYEQYF. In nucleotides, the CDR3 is TGTGCCAGCAGCCGGTCAGCTAGCCCTTCCTACGAGCAGTACTTC.

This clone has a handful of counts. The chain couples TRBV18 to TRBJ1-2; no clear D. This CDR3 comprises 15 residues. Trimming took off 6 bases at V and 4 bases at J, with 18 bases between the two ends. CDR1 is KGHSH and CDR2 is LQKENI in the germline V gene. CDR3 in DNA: TGTGCCAGCTCCCTCGGAGGGCCGACGGGCTATGGCTACACCTTC. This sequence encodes CASSLGGPTGYGYTF.

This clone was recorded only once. The CDR3 loop reads CASSRTSRETQYF. In DNA, the CDR3 is TGTGCCAGTAGCCGGACTAGCCGTGAGACCCAGTACTTC. The V call is TRBV19, the J call TRBJ2-5, with 8 positions matching TRBD2. The V gene's germline CDR1 is LNHDA and CDR2 SQIVND (reference sequence). V lost 6 bases, J lost 5 bases, and 5 bases stayed unmatched. CDR3 length equals 13 residues.

CDR3 in amino acids: CASSQGGAYEQYF. The CDR3 bases are TGTGCCAGTAGTCAGGGAGGAGCCTACGAGCAGTACTTC. The chain recombines TRBV19 with TRBJ2-7; D may be TRBD2 (6 bases). Between the trimmed V and J ends, which lost 5 bases and 2 bases, there was a span of 10 bases. The CDR3 totals 13 residues. The germline V gene has CDR1 LNHDA and CDR2 SQIVND (reference sequence).

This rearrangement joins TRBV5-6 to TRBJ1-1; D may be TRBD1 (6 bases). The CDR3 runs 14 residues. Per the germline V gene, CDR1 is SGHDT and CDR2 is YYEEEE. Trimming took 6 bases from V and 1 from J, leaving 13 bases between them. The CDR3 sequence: CASTKGGANTEAFF. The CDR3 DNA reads TGTGCCAGCACCAAGGGGGGGGCGAACACTGAAGCTTTCTTT.

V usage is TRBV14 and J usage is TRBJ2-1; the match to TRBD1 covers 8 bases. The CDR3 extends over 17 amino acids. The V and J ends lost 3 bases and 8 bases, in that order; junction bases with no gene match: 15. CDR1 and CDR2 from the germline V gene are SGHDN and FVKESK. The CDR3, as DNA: TGTGCCAGCAGCCACCCCAGCGAGGGCGGACAGGGCTATGAGCAGTTCTTC. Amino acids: CASSHPSEGGQGYEQFF.

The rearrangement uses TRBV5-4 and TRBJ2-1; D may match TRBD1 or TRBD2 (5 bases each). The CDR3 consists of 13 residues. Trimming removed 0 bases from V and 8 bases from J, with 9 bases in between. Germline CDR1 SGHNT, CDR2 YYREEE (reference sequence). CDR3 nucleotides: TGTGCCAGCAGCTTGGTTCGGGGCGATGAGCAGTTCTTC. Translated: CASSLVRGDEQFF.

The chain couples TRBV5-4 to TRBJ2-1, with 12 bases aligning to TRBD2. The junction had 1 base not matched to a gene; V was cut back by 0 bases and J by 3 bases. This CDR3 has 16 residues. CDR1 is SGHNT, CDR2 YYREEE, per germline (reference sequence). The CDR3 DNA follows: TGTGCCAGCAGCTTGGGGACTAGCGGGGACTACAATGAGCAGTTCTTC. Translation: CASSLGTSGDYNEQFF.

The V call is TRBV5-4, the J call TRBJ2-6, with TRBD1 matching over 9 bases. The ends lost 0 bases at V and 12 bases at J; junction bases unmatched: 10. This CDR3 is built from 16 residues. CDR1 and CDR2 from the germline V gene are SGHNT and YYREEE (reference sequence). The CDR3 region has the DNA TGTGCCAGCAGCTTGGAAGGCCCGGGACAGGGACGCGTCCTGACTTTC. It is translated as CASSLEGPGQGRVLTF.

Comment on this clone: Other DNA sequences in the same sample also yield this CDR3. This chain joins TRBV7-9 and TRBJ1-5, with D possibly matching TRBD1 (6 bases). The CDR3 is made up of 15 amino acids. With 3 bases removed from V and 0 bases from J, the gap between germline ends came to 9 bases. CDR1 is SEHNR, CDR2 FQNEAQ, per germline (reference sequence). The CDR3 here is CASSLAGDSNQPQHF. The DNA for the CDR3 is TGTGCCAGCAGCTTGGCAGGGGATAGCAATCAGCCCCAGCATTTT.

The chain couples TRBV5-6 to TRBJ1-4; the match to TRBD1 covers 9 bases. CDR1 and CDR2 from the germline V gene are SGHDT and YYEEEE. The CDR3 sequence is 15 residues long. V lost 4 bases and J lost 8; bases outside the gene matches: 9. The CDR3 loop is CASSRRTGVGEKLFF. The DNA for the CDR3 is TGTGCCAGCAGCCGGCGGACAGGGGTGGGCGAAAAACTGTTTTTT.

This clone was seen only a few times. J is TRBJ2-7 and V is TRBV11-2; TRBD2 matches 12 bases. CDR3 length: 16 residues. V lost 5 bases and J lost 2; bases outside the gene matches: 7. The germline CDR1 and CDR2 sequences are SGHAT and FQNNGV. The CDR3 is CASSPGTSGLAYEQYF. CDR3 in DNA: TGTGCCAGCAGCCCCGGGACTAGCGGGTTGGCCTACGAGCAGTACTTC.

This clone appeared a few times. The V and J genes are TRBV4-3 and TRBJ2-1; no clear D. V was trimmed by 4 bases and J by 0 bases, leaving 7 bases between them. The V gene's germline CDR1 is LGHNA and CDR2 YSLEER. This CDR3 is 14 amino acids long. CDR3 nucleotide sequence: TGCGCCAGCAGCCCATCGAGCTCCTACAATGAGCAGTTCTTC. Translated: CASSPSSSYNEQFF.

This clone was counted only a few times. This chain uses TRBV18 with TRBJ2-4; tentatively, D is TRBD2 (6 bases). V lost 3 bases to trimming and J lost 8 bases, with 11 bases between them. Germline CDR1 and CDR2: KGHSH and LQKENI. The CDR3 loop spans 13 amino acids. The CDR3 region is CASSPPGVDIQYF. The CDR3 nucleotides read TGTGCCAGCTCACCCCCGGGGGTAGACATTCAGTACTTC.

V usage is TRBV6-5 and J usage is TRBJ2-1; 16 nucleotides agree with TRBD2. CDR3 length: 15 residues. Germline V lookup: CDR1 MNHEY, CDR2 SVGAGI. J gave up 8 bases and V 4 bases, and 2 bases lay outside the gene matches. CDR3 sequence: CASSWGLAGGYEQFF. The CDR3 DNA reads TGTGCCAGCAGTTGGGGACTAGCGGGAGGGTATGAGCAGTTCTTC.

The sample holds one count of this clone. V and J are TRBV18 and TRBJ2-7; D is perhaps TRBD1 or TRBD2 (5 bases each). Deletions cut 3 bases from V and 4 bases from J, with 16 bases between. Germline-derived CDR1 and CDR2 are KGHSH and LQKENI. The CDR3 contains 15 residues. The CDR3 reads CASSPQRGDRYEQYF. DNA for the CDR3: TGTGCCAGCTCACCGCAGAGGGGCGATAGATACGAGCAGTACTTC.